The clone carrying this T cell receptor beta chain was seen only once. This sample was included in a study of blood T cell repertoires in COVID-19. Study information: Samples taken during acute and convalescent COVID-19 were collected in the United States, Italy and Spain.

Libraries were prepared by immunoSEQ multiplex PCR; TCRdb keeps only in-frame clonotypes and omits some of them. The sample carries roughly 120,000 clones, about 85% recorded once. Trimming stripped 0 bases from V and 1 base from J, with 10 bases between. The CDR3 loop spans 15 amino acids. In germline, CDR1 is SGHNT, CDR2 YYREEE (reference sequence). The specimen was peripheral blood. The chain combines TRBV5-4 with TRBJ1-2; weak D call: TRBD1 (6 bases). This clonotype was obtained from a man older than 75 with acute or convalescent COVID-19. The CDR3 is CASSLDRVVNYGYTF. The CDR3 nucleotides read TGTGCCAGCAGCTTGGACAGGGTCGTTAACTATGGCTACACCTTC.